This TCR beta chain was retrieved from a study of molecular identifiers for immune sequencing clone quantification. About the study: Naive CD8 cell RNA, from roughly 20,000 or 100,000 cells, was split five ways in replicates, with four sequenced. General study points: Whereas naive cells kept under 1% of molecules in clones above 20 RNA copies, such clones held over 97% in effectors.

TCR libraries were built in bulk with a published protocol and specific TCR primers. TCRdb independently ran MiXCR on the PCR reads; one entry per CDR3 protein. Of 50,000 to 65,000 distinct CDR3 sequences detected, around 25% appear once; the ten largest clones hold 1.9%. Naive CD8 T cells were sorted, and the gate applied was CD8+CD4-CCR7+CD45RA+. On this clonotype: Its matching antigen is unknown. A much larger clone differs from this one at a single base, so this may be a read error.

The CDR3 is 14 residues long. Per germline, CDR1 SGHRS and CDR2 YFSETQ. The sequenced sample consisted of naive CD8+ T cells from blood, with Jurkat cell RNA spiked in. The subset is: FACS-sorted CD8+CD4-CCR7+CD45RA+ naive T cells. This chain links TRBV5-1 with TRBJ2-7; 11 bases match TRBD1. This sequence was found in a human donor in good health. Some libraries in this study had Jurkat cell RNA spiked in. CDR3 DNA: TGCGCCAGCAGCTGGACAGGGGGCTCTAACGAGCAGCACTTC. Translated: CASSWTGGSNEQHF.